Reported below is one T cell receptor (beta chain). The antigen is unknown. These data originate in a study of beta chain features in type 1 diabetes. Of the isolated RNA, all was reverse transcribed, and so the sequenced material was expressed TCRB transcripts. Profiled with immunoSEQ multiplex PCR; TCRdb holds only in-frame clones, not every one. The sample holds under 900,000 clones, about 17% seen once. Purity above 98% was achieved in all sorted populations. Germline CDR1 and CDR2: SNHLY and FYNNEI. Between the trimmed V and J ends, which lost 10 bases and 0 bases, there was a span of 21 bases. The CDR3 is made up of 16 amino acids. Overall study results and limits: When VDJ junctions were examined, type 1 diabetes patients showed fewer insertions and more deletions. Patients' naive, central memory and regulatory TCRB repertoires appeared more alike than those of healthy donors.

The rearrangement links TRBV2 to TRBJ1-1, with D tentatively TRBD1 (6 bases). The sequenced material came from naive CD4+ T cells from blood. The TCR comes from a young woman in good health. CDR3 DNA: TGTGCCACCTCGACGACGGGGGGGCTCATGAACACTGAAGCTTTCTTT. Amino acids: CATSTTGGLMNTEAFF.